A selection of T cell receptor beta chains follows, all from one sample in a study of response to subunit inactivated influenza vaccine. TCRdb recomputed calls from the RT-PCR reads with MiXCR, one row per CDR3 protein. The table has 600,000 to 850,000 distinct CDR3 sequences, less than 15% seen once; the top ten hold 7.6%. Sequencing was performed on PBMCs from blood, taken 14 to 15 days before vaccination. Receptors were obtained from a man in his fifties or sixties who received an inactivated influenza vaccine. CDR3s include the opening cysteine and the closing phenylalanine or tryptophan. D genes are given only for firm matches. The size of a clone is reported for some rows only, either as once, few or many, or as a class for expanded clones.

v_gene: TRBV18
d_gene: -
abundance: -
j_gene: TRBJ2-3
CDR3aa: CASSPAGLESDTQYF
CDR3nt: TGTGCCAGCTCACCCGCGGGACTTGAAAGCGATACGCAGTATTTT

v_gene: TRBV3-1
d_gene: -
abundance: -
j_gene: TRBJ1-1
CDR3aa: CASSRTDTNTEAFF
CDR3nt: TGTGCCAGCAGCCGGACGGATACCAACACTGAAGCTTTCTTT

v_gene: TRBV29-1
d_gene: -
abundance: -
j_gene: TRBJ2-5
CDR3aa: CSVRPYRRKETQYF
CDR3nt: TGCAGCGTGAGGCCCTACAGGCGAAAAGAGACCCAGTACTTC

v_gene: TRBV29-1
d_gene: -
abundance: many
j_gene: TRBJ2-1
CDR3aa: CSVEGPYEGRSSYNEQFF
CDR3nt: TGCAGCGTTGAAGGCCCCTATGAGGGCAGGAGCTCCTACAATGAGCAGTTCTTC

v_gene: TRBV7-2
d_gene: TRBD1
abundance: -
j_gene: TRBJ2-5
CDR3aa: CASSLGGQEETQYF
CDR3nt: TGTGCCAGCAGCTTAGGAGGACAGGAAGAGACCCAGTACTTC

v_gene: TRBV7-8
d_gene: TRBD2
abundance: -
j_gene: TRBJ2-5
CDR3aa: CASSAGLAYQETQYF
CDR3nt: TGTGCCAGCAGCGCGGGACTAGCCTACCAAGAGACCCAGTACTTC

v_gene: TRBV29-1
d_gene: TRBD1
abundance: -
j_gene: TRBJ2-7
CDR3aa: CSVGDRGQSYEQYF
CDR3nt: TGCAGCGTTGGGGACAGGGGGCAATCCTACGAGCAGTACTTC

v_gene: TRBV29-1
d_gene: TRBD2
abundance: -
j_gene: TRBJ2-7
CDR3aa: CSVAGTSGYEQYF
CDR3nt: TGCAGCGTTGCCGGGACTAGCGGCTACGAGCAGTACTTC

v_gene: TRBV20-1
d_gene: TRBD2
abundance: -
j_gene: TRBJ2-7
CDR3aa: CSATYLAGGFEQYF
CDR3nt: TGCAGTGCCACATACCTAGCGGGAGGGTTCGAGCAGTACTTC

v_gene: TRBV12-3/TRBV12-4
d_gene: -
abundance: -
j_gene: TRBJ1-6
CDR3aa: CASSPFDSYNSPLYF
CDR3nt: TGTGCCAGCAGTCCGTTCGACAGCTATAATTCACCCCTCTACTTT

v_gene: TRBV7-9
d_gene: -
abundance: -
j_gene: TRBJ1-4
CDR3aa: CASSLSTSEKLFF
CDR3nt: TGTGCCAGCAGCTTGTCGACATCTGAAAAACTGTTTTTT

v_gene: TRBV12-3/TRBV12-4
d_gene: TRBD2
abundance: many
j_gene: TRBJ2-1
CDR3aa: CASSSLAGGLNEQFF
CDR3nt: TGTGCCAGCAGTTCTCTAGCGGGGGGGCTCAATGAGCAGTTCTTC

v_gene: TRBV7-9
d_gene: -
abundance: -
j_gene: TRBJ2-1
CDR3aa: CASSLAGADEQFF
CDR3nt: TGTGCCAGCAGCTTAGCAGGGGCCGATGAGCAGTTCTTC

v_gene: TRBV9
d_gene: TRBD2
abundance: few
j_gene: TRBJ2-1
CDR3aa: CASSVGTSGSRSYNEQFF
CDR3nt: TGTGCCAGCAGCGTAGGGACTAGCGGGAGCAGATCTTACAATGAGCAGTTCTTC

v_gene: TRBV14
d_gene: -
abundance: -
j_gene: TRBJ1-1
CDR3aa: CASSQADPANTEAFF
CDR3nt: TGTGCCAGCAGCCAAGCGGATCCGGCAAACACTGAAGCTTTCTTT

v_gene: TRBV4-1
d_gene: TRBD1
abundance: -
j_gene: TRBJ2-7
CDR3aa: CASSQEAGTGFYEQYF
CDR3nt: TGCGCCAGCAGCCAAGAAGCGGGGACAGGGTTTTACGAGCAGTACTTC

v_gene: TRBV6-2/TRBV6-3
d_gene: -
abundance: once
j_gene: TRBJ2-3
CDR3aa: CASSYGDTDTQYF
CDR3nt: TGTGCCAGCAGTTACGGGGACACAGATACGCAGTATTTT

v_gene: TRBV10-3
d_gene: TRBD2
abundance: -
j_gene: TRBJ2-1
CDR3aa: CAISESILAGDNEQFF
CDR3nt: TGTGCCATCAGTGAGTCGATACTAGCGGGAGACAATGAGCAGTTCTTC

v_gene: TRBV7-8
d_gene: -
abundance: -
j_gene: TRBJ2-5
CDR3aa: CASTQGTGLAETQYF
CDR3nt: TGTGCCAGCACCCAAGGGACGGGTCTAGCAGAGACCCAGTACTTC

v_gene: TRBV7-9
d_gene: TRBD2
abundance: few
j_gene: TRBJ2-3
CDR3aa: CASSSLAGANTDTQYF
CDR3nt: TGTGCCAGCAGCTCTCTAGCGGGAGCGAACACAGATACGCAGTATTTT

v_gene: TRBV5-4
d_gene: TRBD1
abundance: -
j_gene: TRBJ1-1
CDR3aa: CASSPGQRLNTEAFF
CDR3nt: TGTGCCAGCAGCCCGGGACAGAGACTGAACACTGAAGCTTTCTTT

v_gene: TRBV7-8
d_gene: TRBD2
abundance: -
j_gene: TRBJ2-5
CDR3aa: CASSPGLAGGPETQYF
CDR3nt: TGTGCCAGCAGCCCCGGGCTAGCGGGAGGGCCGGAGACCCAGTACTTC

v_gene: TRBV12-3/TRBV12-4
d_gene: -
abundance: few
j_gene: TRBJ1-6
CDR3aa: CASSGAGFNSPLHF
CDR3nt: TGTGCCAGCAGTGGGGCCGGATTCAATTCACCCCTCCACTTT

v_gene: TRBV5-1
d_gene: TRBD2
abundance: few
j_gene: TRBJ2-2
CDR3aa: CASSLELAGPFLAGELFF
CDR3nt: TGCGCCAGCAGCTTGGAACTAGCGGGACCCTTTTTAGCCGGGGAGCTGTTTTTT

v_gene: TRBV7-2
d_gene: -
abundance: few
j_gene: TRBJ2-2
CDR3aa: CARGGSNTGELFF
CDR3nt: TGTGCCAGGGGGGGCTCCAACACCGGGGAGCTGTTTTTT

v_gene: TRBV20-1
d_gene: -
abundance: few
j_gene: TRBJ2-4
CDR3aa: CSARGRLNIQYF
CDR3nt: TGCAGTGCTAGAGGGCGGTTAAACATTCAGTACTTC

v_gene: TRBV9
d_gene: TRBD2
abundance: -
j_gene: TRBJ2-5
CDR3aa: CASSAGTSGSKETQYF
CDR3nt: TGTGCCAGCAGCGCGGGGACTAGCGGGAGTAAGGAGACCCAGTACTTC

v_gene: TRBV5-1
d_gene: -
abundance: -
j_gene: TRBJ1-6
CDR3aa: CASSWRDTGNSPLHF
CDR3nt: TGCGCCAGCAGCTGGAGGGACACGGGAAATTCACCCCTCCACTTT

v_gene: TRBV9
d_gene: TRBD1
abundance: few
j_gene: TRBJ2-7
CDR3aa: CASSFGTENFYEQYF
CDR3nt: TGTGCCAGCAGCTTTGGGACAGAAAACTTCTACGAGCAGTACTTC

v_gene: TRBV10-3
d_gene: TRBD2
abundance: -
j_gene: TRBJ2-1
CDR3aa: CAISESASGRPSSYNEQFF
CDR3nt: TGTGCCATCAGTGAGTCGGCTAGCGGGAGACCGAGCTCCTACAATGAGCAGTTCTTC

v_gene: TRBV29-1
d_gene: TRBD1
abundance: -
j_gene: TRBJ2-3
CDR3aa: CSVSTGQGTASTDTQSF
CDR3nt: TGCAGCGTTTCTACGGGACAGGGGACCGCTAGCACAGATACGCAGTCTTTT

v_gene: TRBV5-1
d_gene: -
abundance: -
j_gene: TRBJ2-3
CDR3aa: CASGGYGTDTQYF
CDR3nt: TGCGCCAGCGGAGGGTACGGCACAGATACGCAGTATTTT

v_gene: TRBV5-1
d_gene: -
abundance: few
j_gene: TRBJ2-6
CDR3aa: CASSLEGSSGANVLTF
CDR3nt: TGCGCCAGCAGCTTGGAAGGGAGCTCTGGGGCCAACGTCCTGACTTTC

v_gene: TRBV11-1
d_gene: -
abundance: few
j_gene: TRBJ1-4
CDR3aa: CASSLTYTQVATNEKLFF
CDR3nt: TGTGCCAGCAGTCTCACCTATACCCAGGTAGCAACTAATGAAAAACTGTTTTTT

v_gene: TRBV19
d_gene: -
abundance: few
j_gene: TRBJ2-2
CDR3aa: CASSIGQTYTGELFF
CDR3nt: TGTGCCAGTAGTATAGGTCAGACTTACACCGGGGAGCTGTTTTTT

v_gene: TRBV3-1
d_gene: -
abundance: few
j_gene: TRBJ2-2
CDR3aa: CASSLQTNTGELFF
CDR3nt: TGTGCCAGCAGCCTCCAGACGAACACCGGGGAGCTGTTTTTT

v_gene: TRBV28
d_gene: TRBD2
abundance: few
j_gene: TRBJ2-7
CDR3aa: CASSGLAGEQYF
CDR3nt: TGTGCCAGCAGCGGACTAGCGGGAGAGCAGTACTTC

v_gene: TRBV9
d_gene: -
abundance: few
j_gene: TRBJ2-7
CDR3aa: CASSVGGLPYEQYF
CDR3nt: TGTGCCAGCAGCGTGGGGGGGCTGCCCTACGAGCAGTACTTC

v_gene: TRBV7-8
d_gene: TRBD1
abundance: few
j_gene: TRBJ1-6
CDR3aa: CASSIDRGSYNSPLHF
CDR3nt: TGTGCCAGCAGCATCGACAGGGGTTCCTATAATTCACCCCTCCACTTT

v_gene: TRBV7-9
d_gene: TRBD2
abundance: -
j_gene: TRBJ2-1
CDR3aa: CASRYQDSGGKQFF
CDR3nt: TGTGCCAGCAGATATCAAGACAGCGGGGGGAAGCAGTTCTTC

v_gene: TRBV29-1
d_gene: -
abundance: -
j_gene: TRBJ2-1
CDR3aa: CSVHNQGAPYNEQFF
CDR3nt: TGCAGCGTTCATAATCAGGGAGCGCCCTACAATGAGCAGTTCTTC

v_gene: TRBV29-1
d_gene: -
abundance: many
j_gene: TRBJ2-1
CDR3aa: CSVPWGNEQFF
CDR3nt: TGCAGCGTCCCGTGGGGCAATGAGCAGTTCTTC

v_gene: TRBV20-1
d_gene: -
abundance: few
j_gene: TRBJ2-5
CDR3aa: CSAREPFGQETQYF
CDR3nt: TGCAGTGCTAGAGAGCCCTTCGGCCAAGAGACCCAGTACTTC

v_gene: TRBV18
d_gene: -
abundance: few
j_gene: TRBJ2-1
CDR3aa: CASSPPPGGIYEQFF
CDR3nt: TGTGCCAGCTCACCGCCCCCAGGCGGGATTTATGAGCAGTTCTTC

v_gene: TRBV10-3
d_gene: -
abundance: -
j_gene: TRBJ2-3
CDR3aa: CAIWSGSNTDTQYF
CDR3nt: TGTGCCATCTGGTCGGGGAGTAACACAGATACGCAGTATTTT

v_gene: TRBV5-1
d_gene: -
abundance: -
j_gene: TRBJ2-7
CDR3aa: CASSLFMGERLELSYEQYF
CDR3nt: TGCGCCAGCAGCTTGTTTATGGGAGAAAGGTTGGAACTCTCCTACGAGCAGTACTTC

v_gene: TRBV7-8
d_gene: TRBD2
abundance: few
j_gene: TRBJ2-7
CDR3aa: CASSSGRQTMRAEQYF
CDR3nt: TGTGCCAGCAGCTCCGGGAGGCAGACGATGAGGGCCGAGCAGTACTTC

v_gene: TRBV6-5
d_gene: TRBD2
abundance: -
j_gene: TRBJ2-7
CDR3aa: CASSSQRTRPHQQYF
CDR3nt: TGTGCCAGCAGTTCTCAGCGGACTAGACCCCACCAGCAGTACTTC

v_gene: TRBV6-5
d_gene: -
abundance: many
j_gene: TRBJ1-1
CDR3aa: CASSYLLGTEAFF
CDR3nt: TGTGCCAGCAGTTATCTTTTAGGCACTGAAGCTTTCTTT

v_gene: TRBV4-3
d_gene: -
abundance: few
j_gene: TRBJ2-5
CDR3aa: CASSHLGGGETQYF
CDR3nt: TGCGCCAGCAGCCACCTAGGGGGAGGGGAGACCCAGTACTTC

v_gene: TRBV3-1
d_gene: -
abundance: many
j_gene: TRBJ2-2
CDR3aa: CASSPERGRNTGELFF
CDR3nt: TGTGCCAGCAGCCCCGAGAGGGGCCGGAACACCGGGGAGCTGTTTTTT

v_gene: TRBV29-1
d_gene: TRBD2
abundance: few
j_gene: TRBJ2-7
CDR3aa: CSVASGGYEQYF
CDR3nt: TGCAGCGTAGCTAGCGGGGGTTACGAGCAGTACTTC